Below, 7 T cell receptor beta chains from the same sample are listed, as sequenced in a study of T-cell memory formation after mild COVID-19. TCRdb reprocessed the 5' RACE reads with MiXCR, giving one entry per CDR3 protein. The profile shows 300,000 to 400,000 distinct CDR3 sequences, around a sixth of them singletons. The sequencing input was PBMCs or a T cell subset sorted from them (not recorded which). These TCRs come from a man between 18 and 29 years old who had mild COVID-19 (a few samples of this study predate the infection). Cell type and time point are not known.

V and J are TRBV19 and TRBJ2-7, with D possibly TRBD2 on 6 matching bases. Deletions cut 5 bases from V and 3 bases from J, with 11 bases between. The V gene's germline CDR1 is LNHDA and CDR2 SQIVND (reference sequence). This CDR3 comprises 13 residues. The chain's CDR3 is CASSWEVNYEQYF. CDR3 in DNA: TGTGCCAGTAGTTGGGAGGTGAACTACGAGCAGTACTTC.

This clonotype appeared a few times. This sequence joins TRBV6-5 and TRBJ1-2, with D tentatively TRBD1 (5 bases). CDR3 size: 13 residues. In germline, CDR1 is MNHEY, CDR2 SVGAGI. V was pared by 2 bases and J by 3 bases, with 7 bases between. CDR3 region: CASSYGADYGYTF. CDR3 DNA sequence: TGTGCCAGCAGTTACGGGGCAGACTATGGCTACACCTTC.

The table lists this clonotype with a few counts. The chain combines TRBV5-6 with TRBJ2-7, with D perhaps being TRBD1 or TRBD2 (5 bases each). Germline V gene sequence: CDR1 SGHDT, CDR2 YYEEEE. This CDR3 is built from 15 residues. Deletions cut 4 bases from V and 5 bases from J, with 19 bases between. CDR3 amino acids: CASSRRDGLTHEQYV. The CDR3 DNA is TGTGCCAGCAGCCGTAGGGACGGCTTAACCCACGAGCAGTACGTC.

There are a few counts of this clonotype. The chain recombines TRBV12-3 or TRBV12-4 with TRBJ2-1; D gene uncertain. V lost 5 bases to trimming and J lost 10 bases, with 15 bases between them. The CDR3 consists of 13 residues. CDR3 amino acids: CASSPERREEQFF. In DNA, the CDR3 is TGTGCCAGCAGTCCCGAACGAAGAGAGGAGCAGTTCTTC.

This clonotype was seen only a few times. The chain carries TRBV7-2 and TRBJ1-2, with a possible D match to TRBD1 (5 bases). This CDR3 has 16 residues. Per the germline V gene, CDR1 is SGHTA and CDR2 is FQGNSA. V was cut by 4 bases and J by 2 bases, with 17 bases left in between. The CDR3 is CASSSRPAGNNYGYTF. The CDR3 DNA reads as TGTGCCAGCAGCTCCCGGCCCGCAGGGAACAACTATGGCTACACCTTC.

The chain carries TRBV24-1 and TRBJ2-3, with D unresolved. CDR1 is KGHDR, CDR2 SFDVKD, per germline. CDR3 length: 19 residues. V was cut by 3 bases and J by 2 bases, with 23 bases left in between. The CDR3 region is CATSDPLPTSLSHTDTQYF. The CDR3 DNA reads TGTGCCACCAGTGATCCCCTCCCGACGAGCCTGTCCCACACAGATACGCAGTATTTT.

The chain carries TRBV29-1 and TRBJ1-3; 7 bases map to TRBD1. The CDR3 consists of 15 residues. CDR1 and CDR2 (germline): SQVTM, ANQGSEA. After removal of 4 bases from V and 0 bases from J, the junction contained 6 bases not matched to a gene. The CDR3 here is CSVGDSRDSGNTIYF. CDR3 nucleotide sequence: TGCAGCGTTGGGGACAGCAGAGACTCTGGAAACACCATATATTTT.